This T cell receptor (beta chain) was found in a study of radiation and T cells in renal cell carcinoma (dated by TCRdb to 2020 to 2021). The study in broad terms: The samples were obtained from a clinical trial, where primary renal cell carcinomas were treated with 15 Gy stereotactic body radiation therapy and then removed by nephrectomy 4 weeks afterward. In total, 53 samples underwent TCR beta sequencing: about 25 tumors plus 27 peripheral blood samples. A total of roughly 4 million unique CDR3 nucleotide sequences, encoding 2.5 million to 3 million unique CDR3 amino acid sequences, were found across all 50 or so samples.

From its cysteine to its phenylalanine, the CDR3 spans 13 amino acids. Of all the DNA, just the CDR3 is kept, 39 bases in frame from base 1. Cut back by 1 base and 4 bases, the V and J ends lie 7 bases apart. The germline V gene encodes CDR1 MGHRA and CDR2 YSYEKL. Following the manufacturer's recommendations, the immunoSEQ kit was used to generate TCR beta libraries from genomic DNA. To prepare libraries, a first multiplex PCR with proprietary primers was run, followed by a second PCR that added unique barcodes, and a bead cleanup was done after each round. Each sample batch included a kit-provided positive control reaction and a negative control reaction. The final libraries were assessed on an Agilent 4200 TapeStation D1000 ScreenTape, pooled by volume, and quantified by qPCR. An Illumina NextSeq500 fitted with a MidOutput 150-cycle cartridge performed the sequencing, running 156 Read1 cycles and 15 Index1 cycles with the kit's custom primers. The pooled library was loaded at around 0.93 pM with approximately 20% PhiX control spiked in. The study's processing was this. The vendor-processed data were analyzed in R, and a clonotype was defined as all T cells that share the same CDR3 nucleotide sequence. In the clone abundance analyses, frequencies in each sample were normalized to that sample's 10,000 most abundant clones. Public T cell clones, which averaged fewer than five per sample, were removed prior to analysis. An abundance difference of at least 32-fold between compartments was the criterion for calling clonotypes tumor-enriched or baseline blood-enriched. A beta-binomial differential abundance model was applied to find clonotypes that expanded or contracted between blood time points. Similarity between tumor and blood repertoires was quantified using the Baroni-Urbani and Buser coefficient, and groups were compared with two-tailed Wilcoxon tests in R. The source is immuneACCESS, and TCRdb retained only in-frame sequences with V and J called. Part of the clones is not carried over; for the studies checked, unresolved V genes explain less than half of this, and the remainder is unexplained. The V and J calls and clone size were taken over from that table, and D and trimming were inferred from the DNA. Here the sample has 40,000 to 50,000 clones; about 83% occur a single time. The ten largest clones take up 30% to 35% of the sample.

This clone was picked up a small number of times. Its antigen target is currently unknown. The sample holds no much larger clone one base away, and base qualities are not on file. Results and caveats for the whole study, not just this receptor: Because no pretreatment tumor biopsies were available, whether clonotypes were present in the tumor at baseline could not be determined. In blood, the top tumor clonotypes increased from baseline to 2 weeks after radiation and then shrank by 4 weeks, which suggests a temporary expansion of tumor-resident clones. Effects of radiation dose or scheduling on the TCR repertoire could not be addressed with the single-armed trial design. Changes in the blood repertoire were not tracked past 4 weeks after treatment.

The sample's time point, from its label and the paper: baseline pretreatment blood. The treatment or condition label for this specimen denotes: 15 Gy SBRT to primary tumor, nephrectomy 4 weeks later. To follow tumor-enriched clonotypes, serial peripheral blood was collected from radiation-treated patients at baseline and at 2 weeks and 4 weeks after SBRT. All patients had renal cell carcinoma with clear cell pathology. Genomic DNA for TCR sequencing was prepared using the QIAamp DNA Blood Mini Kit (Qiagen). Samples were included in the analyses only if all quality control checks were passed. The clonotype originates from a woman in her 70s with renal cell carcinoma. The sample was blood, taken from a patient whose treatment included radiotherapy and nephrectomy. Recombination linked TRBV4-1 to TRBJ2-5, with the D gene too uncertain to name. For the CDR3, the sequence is CASSQGVAETQYF. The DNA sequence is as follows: TGCGCCAGCAGCCAAGGAGTAGCAGAGACCCAGTACTTC.